The 23 T cell receptor beta chains listed next were all sequenced from one sample in a study of T-cell memory formation after mild COVID-19. MiXCR, run by TCRdb on the 5' RACE reads, gives a single entry per CDR3 protein. Here the sample spans fewer than 300,000 distinct CDR3 sequences, around 17% being singletons. The sample taken for sequencing was PBMCs or a T cell subset sorted from them (not recorded which). The receptors here all came from a man aged 18-30 years who had mild COVID-19 (a few samples of this study predate the infection). Cell type and time point are not known.

This clonotype was seen a handful of times. The genes are TRBV5-1 and TRBJ1-1; TRBD1 is a possible D gene (5 bases). Trimming took 6 bases from V and 2 from J, leaving 14 bases between them. Germline V CDR1 and CDR2: SGHRS, YFSETQ. This CDR3 has 14 residues. The CDR3: CASTSGPPNTEAFF. The CDR3 DNA is TGCGCCAGCACCTCGGGACCGCCTAACACTGAAGCTTTCTTT.

V usage is TRBV2 and J usage is TRBJ2-7; 10 positions match TRBD1. Losses at the gene ends were 10 bases for V and 4 bases for J; bases not matched to a gene: 7. The CDR3 loop spans 13 amino acids. Germline V gene sequence: CDR1 SNHLY, CDR2 FYNNEI. CDR3 amino acids: CAIPGQGRYEQYF. The CDR3 DNA follows: TGTGCCATACCGGGACAGGGGCGGTACGAGCAGTACTTC.

The J gene is TRBJ1-4, the V gene TRBV12-3 or TRBV12-4; 9 bases align to TRBD1. The CDR3 has 14 amino acids. V gave up 5 bases and J gave up 10 bases; unmatched junction bases: 8. The CDR3 DNA is TGTGCCAGCAGTCCCGGGACAGGGCGGGCAAAACTGTTTTTT. Translation: CASSPGTGRAKLFF.

V and J are TRBV9 and TRBJ2-3; D may be TRBD2 (6 bases). This CDR3 spans 15 amino acids. Trimming left V 2 bases short and J 2 bases short, with 12 bases between. Germline V gene data show CDR1 as SGDLS and CDR2 as YYNGEE. The CDR3 sequence: CASSVEGLNTDTQYF. CDR3 bases: TGTGCCAGCAGCGTGGAGGGGCTCAACACAGATACGCAGTATTTT.

The table lists this clonotype with many counts. The chain links TRBV7-6 to TRBJ1-4; no clear D gene. With 2 bases removed from V and 5 bases from J, the gap between germline ends came to 0 bases. This CDR3 contains 11 residues. Germline V gene data show CDR1 as SGHVS and CDR2 as FNYEAQ. CDR3 sequence: CASSLNEKLFF. The CDR3 nucleotides read TGTGCCAGCAGCTTAAATGAAAAACTGTTTTTT.

The rearrangement links TRBV27 to TRBJ2-2; D remains ambiguous. Per germline, CDR1 MNHEY and CDR2 SMNVEV (reference sequence). Trimming left V 8 bases short and J 7 bases short, with 14 bases between. This CDR3 region has 13 residues. In DNA, the CDR3 is TGTGCCAGCCGGCAGGTGGTGATCGGGGAGCTGTTTTTT. It encodes CASRQVVIGELFF.

J is TRBJ2-1 and V is TRBV11-2; D is unresolved. The CDR3 contains 11 residues. The ends were cut back, 4 bases at V and 10 bases at J, with 8 bases in the middle. Looked up from germline, CDR1 is SGHAT and CDR2 is FQNNGV. The CDR3 loop is CASSSAKEQFF. The CDR3 nucleotides read TGTGCCAGCAGCTCGGCAAAAGAGCAGTTCTTC.

The V and J genes are TRBV24-1 and TRBJ2-4; D is ambiguous. From germline, CDR1 is KGHDR and CDR2 SFDVKD. This CDR3 is built from 13 residues. V was pared by 12 bases and J by 1 base, with 12 bases between. CDR3 in DNA: TGTGCCTTCCGTGGGTTGGCCAAAAACATTCAGTACTTC. It codes for CAFRGLAKNIQYF.

The chain combines TRBV10-1 with TRBJ1-6; D is ambiguous. The CDR3 is made up of 14 amino acids. The germline V gene has CDR1 WNHNN and CDR2 SYGVQD (reference sequence). Trimming removed 1 base from V and 7 bases from J, with 8 bases in between. CDR3 amino acids: CASSEFDRNSPLHF. The CDR3 nucleotides read TGCGCCAGCAGTGAGTTCGATCGGAATTCACCCCTCCACTTT.

The chain couples TRBV30 to TRBJ2-7; tentatively, D is TRBD1 (6 bases). CDR1 and CDR2 from the germline V gene are GTSNPN and SVGIG (reference sequence). CDR3 size: 14 residues. V lost 2 bases and J 1 base, leaving 12 bases between the germline ends. This CDR3 reads CAWSSTGRSYEQYF. The CDR3 coding sequence is TGTGCCTGGAGTTCTACAGGGCGATCCTACGAGCAGTACTTC.

This clonotype was observed a few times. This chain links TRBV29-1 with TRBJ2-6; a possible D gene is TRBD2 (6 bases). The CDR3 loop spans 14 amino acids. Looked up from germline, CDR1 is SQVTM and CDR2 is ANQGSEA. Trimming removed 4 bases at V and 2 bases at J, with 9 bases between. CDR3 amino acids: CSVGGEAGANVLTF. In DNA form, the CDR3 reads TGCAGCGTTGGGGGGGAAGCTGGGGCCAACGTCCTGACTTTC. The full variable domain, in which reference TRBV29-1 and TRBJ2-6 provide the parts outside the CDR3, is SAVISQKPSRDICQRGTSLTIQCQVDSQVTMMFWYRQQPGQSLTLIATANQGSEATYESGFVIDKFPISRPNLTFSTLTVSNMSPEDSSIYLCSVGGEAGANVLTFGAGSRLTVL.

The chain combines TRBV10-3 with TRBJ2-7; D not resolved. Germline V gene sequence: CDR1 ENHRY, CDR2 SYGVKD. This CDR3 has 13 amino acids. V dropped 3 bases and J dropped 5 bases, with 11 bases sitting between them. CDR3 in amino acids: CAISDRADDEQYF. The CDR3 coding sequence is TGTGCCATCAGTGATCGGGCTGACGACGAGCAGTACTTC.

This clonotype has only a few counts. The chain uses TRBV19 and TRBJ1-2, with no clear D. V dropped 5 bases and J dropped 8 bases, with 18 bases sitting between them. There are 14 residues in the CDR3. Germline values: CDR1 LNHDA, CDR2 SQIVND (reference sequence). CDR3 in amino acids: CASSSADGLGGYTF. The CDR3 coding sequence is TGTGCCAGTAGTTCGGCAGACGGCCTGGGGGGCTACACCTTC.

The CDR3 spells CASSDRGGQETQYF. CDR3 sequence (DNA): TGTGCCAGCAGTGACAGGGGTGGTCAAGAGACCCAGTACTTC. This chain links TRBV2 with TRBJ2-5, with D possibly matching TRBD1 (6 bases). The CDR3 covers 14 residues. V dropped 3 bases and J dropped 2 bases, with 10 bases sitting between them. Germline CDR1 and CDR2: SNHLY and FYNNEI.

Many counts were recorded for this clonotype. This sequence joins TRBV12-3 or TRBV12-4 and TRBJ1-3, with D perhaps matching TRBD1 (5 bases). CDR3 size: 16 residues. V gave up 6 bases and J gave up 4 bases, with 19 bases separating them. CDR3: CASSHPAGTEGNTIYF. The CDR3 DNA sequence: TGTGCCAGCAGCCATCCCGCCGGGACTGAAGGAAACACCATATATTTT.

This sequence joins TRBV6-5 and TRBJ2-3, with 8 bases that match TRBD2. V was clipped by 0 bases and J by 2 bases; unmatched bases: 4. The CDR3 runs 16 residues. CDR1 and CDR2 from the germline V gene are MNHEY and SVGAGI. This chain's CDR3 is CASSYSIGGDTDTQYF. DNA of the CDR3: TGTGCCAGCAGTTACTCGATCGGGGGGGACACAGATACGCAGTATTTT.

The V and J genes are TRBV10-3 and TRBJ2-3; 7 nucleotides align to TRBD1. Germline CDR1 reads ENHRY; CDR2 reads SYGVKD. With 6 bases clipped from V and 0 bases from J, the junction kept 3 bases outside the gene matches. This CDR3 is 14 amino acids long. The CDR3, as DNA: TGTGCCATCAGCTCAGGGGGAAGCACAGATACGCAGTATTTT. It is translated as CAISSGGSTDTQYF.

This clonotype occurred a few times. The rearrangement links TRBV12-3 or TRBV12-4 to TRBJ2-2, with TRBD1 identical over 7 bases. V was clipped by 6 bases and J by 4 bases; unmatched bases: 8. The CDR3 spans 15 residues. The CDR3 coding sequence is TGTGCCAGCAGCCCAGGGGGTATGGGCACCGGGGAGCTGTTTTTT. Translated, it gives CASSPGGMGTGELFF.

V is TRBV12-3 or TRBV12-4 and J is TRBJ1-5; the match to TRBD1 covers 11 bases. This CDR3 spans 16 amino acids. Unmatched junction bases numbered 9, after V lost 5 bases and J lost 6 bases. CDR3 bases: TGTGCCAGCAGTCAGGGGTTGGGGACAGGGGGTCAGCCCCAGCATTTT. It specifies CASSQGLGTGGQPQHF.

The chain links TRBV6-2 or TRBV6-3 to TRBJ2-2, with 7 bases lining up with TRBD1. V trimming: 0 bases; J trimming: 1 base; junction bases outside the gene matches: 2. CDR3 length equals 16 residues. In germline, CDR1 is MNHEY, CDR2 SVGEGT. The CDR3 nucleotides are TGTGCCAGCAGTTACTCGACAGGGCTGAACACCGGGGAGCTGTTTTTT. Encoded protein: CASSYSTGLNTGELFF.

This clonotype was found a few times. The rearrangement links TRBV2 to TRBJ2-7; D gene unclear. The CDR3 loop spans 14 amino acids. Germline V CDR1 and CDR2: SNHLY, FYNNEI. Trimming pared 5 bases from V and 2 bases from J, leaving 13 bases between. Here the CDR3 reads CASSRTQTAYEQYV. The CDR3 DNA is TGTGCCAGCAGTAGGACGCAGACCGCCTACGAGCAGTACGTC.

The gene calls are TRBV12-3 or TRBV12-4 and TRBJ2-7; TRBD1 or TRBD2 may be the D gene (5 bases each). This CDR3 is 15 amino acids long. Trimming took off 5 bases at V and 7 bases at J, with 21 bases between the two ends. The CDR3 spells CASSLGPGTVGEQYF. CDR3 sequence (DNA): TGTGCCAGCAGTCTCGGCCCCGGGACCGTGGGAGAGCAGTACTTC.

The table lists this clonotype with a few counts. V is TRBV4-2 and J is TRBJ1-3; 7 nucleotides match TRBD1. This CDR3 is built from 16 residues. With V trimmed by 5 bases and J by 0 bases, 7 bases remained unmatched. The germline V gene has CDR1 LGHNA and CDR2 YNFKEQ. This chain's CDR3 is CASSSRRDSSGNTIYF. CDR3 in DNA: TGTGCCAGCAGCAGCCGCCGGGACAGCTCTGGAAACACCATATATTTT.